Included here is one T cell receptor (beta chain) sequence, with context. The sample belongs to a study of blood T cell repertoires in COVID-19. Clones were sequenced by immunoSEQ multiplex PCR, and TCRdb holds only the in-frame ones, with some missing. The sample lists 210,000 or so clones, approximately 83% occurring once. Trimming removed 5 bases from V and 2 bases from J, with 8 bases in between. There are 13 residues in the CDR3. Germline-derived CDR1 and CDR2 are SGHVS and FNYEAQ. Sequencing was done on a sample of peripheral blood. This sequence joins TRBV7-6 and TRBJ2-3; D not resolved. This clonotype originated in a young woman with COVID-19, enrolled during active disease. The CDR3 nucleotides are TGTGCCAGCAGCCGAGTATACACAGATACGCAGTATTTT. Residues: CASSRVYTDTQYF.